This T cell receptor beta chain appears in the sequencing data of a study of low-dose radiotherapy and immunotherapy resistance in tumors. Study-wide background: In Cohort 2, 1 Gy per fraction was delivered every two weeks, for a total of 13 Gy over 26 weeks. Given every two weeks, intravenous cyclophosphamide 200 mg/m2 preceded radiation and immunotherapy by one day.

CDR1 is SGHRS, CDR2 YFSETQ, per germline. CDR3 length: 16 residues. The V end lost 0 bases, the J end lost 3 bases, and 12 bases lay between the germline ends. The time point: before trial treatment. As their treatment, donors received nivolumab, ipilimumab, aspirin, low-dose cyclophosphamide and low-dose radiotherapy. Each eligible patient had an advanced solid tumor, and these tumors lacked tumor-infiltrating lymphocytes. TRAV- and TRBV-specific primers primed first-strand cDNA, covering alpha and beta chains. Both a constant-region primer and a V-primer adapter served to amplify TCRs across 20 PCR cycles. TCRdb used MiXCR to reprocess the reads, holding one entry per CDR3 protein. Here the sample spans about 89,000 distinct CDR3 sequences, more than 8% being singletons.

Source: PBMCs, taken before treatment. The V gene is TRBV5-1, the J gene TRBJ2-2, with D tentatively TRBD1 (5 bases). This receptor was obtained from a male donor with prostate cancer. CDR3 DNA: TGCGCCAGCAGCTTGGGCCAGGGTTTGGACACCGGGGAGCTGTTTTTT. Translation gives CASSLGQGLDTGELFF.